This T cell receptor beta chain was sequenced in a study of control samples from healthy donors and cancer patients. TCRdb's copy holds only in-frame clones and misses some; the assay was immunoSEQ multiplex PCR. The sample carries roughly 84,000 clones, about nine tenths recorded once. Germline V gene data show CDR1 as MNHEY and CDR2 as SMNVEV (reference sequence). The CDR3 length is 15 residues. Trimming cost V 2 bases and J 5 bases; bases outside gene matches: 5. The J gene is TRBJ1-2, the V gene TRBV27, with 10 bases lining up with TRBD1. The sample consisted of blood. The sequence derives from a man aged 45-60 years in good health. CDR3 sequence: CASSLQRDRGYGYTF. CDR3 DNA sequence: TGTGCCAGCAGTTTACAACGGGACAGGGGTTATGGCTACACCTTC.